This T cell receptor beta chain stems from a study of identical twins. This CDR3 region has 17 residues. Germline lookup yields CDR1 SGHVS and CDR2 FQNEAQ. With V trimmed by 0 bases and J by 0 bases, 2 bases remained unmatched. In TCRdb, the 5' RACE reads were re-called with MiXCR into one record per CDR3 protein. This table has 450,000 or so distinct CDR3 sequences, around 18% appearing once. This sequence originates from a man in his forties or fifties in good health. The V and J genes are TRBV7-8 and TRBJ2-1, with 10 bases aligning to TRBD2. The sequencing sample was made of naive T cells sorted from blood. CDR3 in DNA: TGTGCCAGCAGCTTAGCGAGACTAGCGGGCTCCTACAATGAGCAGTTCTTC. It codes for CASSLARLAGSYNEQFF.